These T cell receptor beta chains were read from a single sample in a study of T-cell memory formation after mild COVID-19. TCRdb called the 5' RACE reads again in MiXCR, with one record for every CDR3 protein. There are some 97,000 distinct CDR3 sequences in the sample; approximately 12% occur only once, and about 40% lies in the top ten. What was sequenced was PBMCs or a T cell subset sorted from them (not recorded which). The receptors shown here come from a man aged 18 to 30 who had mild COVID-19 (a few samples of this study predate the infection). Cell type and time point are not known. Both conserved end residues are part of each CDR3. The D gene is left open where the match is weak. Rows give clone size only sometimes, using once, few, many, or a class for an expanded clone.

clone_size: few
d_call: NA
v_call: TRBV5-1
j_call: TRBJ1-3
cdr3_aa: CASSRAPPGNTIYF
cdr3_nt: TGCGCCAGCAGCCGAGCTCCACCCGGAAACACCATATATTTT

clone_size: many
d_call: TRBD2
v_call: TRBV12-3/TRBV12-4
j_call: TRBJ2-4
cdr3_aa: CASSYRGGANIQYF
cdr3_nt: TGTGCCAGCAGTTACCGCGGGGGGGCGAACATTCAGTACTTC

clone_size: many
d_call: NA
v_call: TRBV6-5
j_call: TRBJ2-3
cdr3_aa: CAAGSTDTQYF
cdr3_nt: TGTGCCGCTGGAAGCACAGATACGCAGTATTTT

clone_size: few
d_call: NA
v_call: TRBV6-6
j_call: TRBJ2-3
cdr3_aa: CASSYFINSDTQYF
cdr3_nt: TGTGCCAGCAGTTACTTCATTAATTCAGATACGCAGTATTTT

clone_size: many
d_call: NA
v_call: TRBV15
j_call: TRBJ2-1
cdr3_aa: CATSRGGRVSEQFF
cdr3_nt: TGTGCCACCAGCAGAGGGGGCAGGGTCAGCGAGCAGTTCTTC

clone_size: few
d_call: NA
v_call: TRBV9
j_call: TRBJ1-1
cdr3_aa: CASSVGGAVNTEAFF
cdr3_nt: TGTGCCAGCAGCGTAGGAGGGGCTGTCAACACTGAAGCTTTCTTT

clone_size: NA
d_call: NA
v_call: TRBV29-1
j_call: TRBJ2-4
cdr3_aa: CSVVQGAKNIQYF
cdr3_nt: TGCAGCGTTGTGCAGGGGGCCAAAAACATTCAGTACTTC

clone_size: NA
d_call: TRBD1
v_call: TRBV3-1
j_call: TRBJ1-1
cdr3_aa: CASSLYRDRGQAFF
cdr3_nt: TGTGCCAGCAGCCTTTATCGGGACAGGGGGCAAGCTTTCTTT

clone_size: many
d_call: NA
v_call: TRBV29-1
j_call: TRBJ2-5
cdr3_aa: CSAQETGETQYF
cdr3_nt: TGCAGCGCTCAGGAAACAGGGGAGACCCAGTACTTC

clone_size: NA
d_call: TRBD1
v_call: TRBV12-3/TRBV12-4
j_call: TRBJ2-3
cdr3_aa: CASSSTGATGLDTQYF
cdr3_nt: TGTGCCAGCAGTTCTACAGGGGCAACGGGGCTCGATACGCAGTATTTT

clone_size: NA
d_call: NA
v_call: TRBV28
j_call: TRBJ1-5
cdr3_aa: CASRPTGTGNQPQHF
cdr3_nt: TGTGCCAGCAGACCAACCGGGACGGGGAATCAGCCCCAGCATTTT

clone_size: few
d_call: NA
v_call: TRBV19
j_call: TRBJ2-2
cdr3_aa: CASSIELSNTGELFF
cdr3_nt: TGTGCCAGTAGTATCGAACTATCGAACACCGGGGAGCTGTTTTTT

clone_size: few
d_call: NA
v_call: TRBV6-1
j_call: TRBJ2-4
cdr3_aa: CASTSWEGAAKNIQYF
cdr3_nt: TGTGCCAGCACATCCTGGGAGGGGGCGGCCAAAAACATTCAGTACTTC

clone_size: many
d_call: NA
v_call: TRBV7-8
j_call: TRBJ1-2
cdr3_aa: CASSETGSEGYTF
cdr3_nt: TGTGCCAGCAGCGAAACAGGGTCGGAAGGCTACACCTTC

clone_size: many
d_call: NA
v_call: TRBV6-2/TRBV6-3
j_call: TRBJ2-5
cdr3_aa: CASSTGTAFGETQYF
cdr3_nt: TGTGCCAGCAGCACCGGGACCGCCTTTGGAGAGACCCAGTACTTC

clone_size: many
d_call: NA
v_call: TRBV7-9
j_call: TRBJ2-1
cdr3_aa: CASSRQSYNEQFF
cdr3_nt: TGTGCCAGCAGTAGACAGTCCTACAATGAGCAGTTCTTC

clone_size: few
d_call: NA
v_call: TRBV7-2
j_call: TRBJ2-1
cdr3_aa: CASSLVRGPDPHEQFF
cdr3_nt: TGTGCCAGCAGCTTAGTACGGGGGCCCGATCCCCATGAGCAGTTCTTC

clone_size: few
d_call: NA
v_call: TRBV7-9
j_call: TRBJ2-7
cdr3_aa: CASSLGGRLYEQYF
cdr3_nt: TGTGCCAGCAGCTTAGGAGGCAGACTCTACGAGCAGTACTTC

clone_size: few
d_call: TRBD2
v_call: TRBV4-1
j_call: TRBJ2-5
cdr3_aa: CASSQRTSRVGETQYF
cdr3_nt: TGCGCCAGCAGCCAACGGACTAGCAGGGTGGGAGAGACCCAGTACTTC

clone_size: many
d_call: NA
v_call: TRBV6-6
j_call: TRBJ1-2
cdr3_aa: CASSSQDLSGGYTF
cdr3_nt: TGTGCCAGCAGTTCCCAAGACCTTAGTGGTGGCTACACCTTC

clone_size: once
d_call: NA
v_call: TRBV5-6
j_call: TRBJ1-1
cdr3_aa: CASSNYLGVTEAFF
cdr3_nt: TGTGCCAGCAGCAATTATCTCGGGGTCACTGAAGCTTTCTTT

clone_size: many
d_call: NA
v_call: TRBV6-4
j_call: TRBJ2-3
cdr3_aa: CASSTGPTDTQYF
cdr3_nt: TGTGCCAGCAGCACGGGGCCCACAGATACGCAGTATTTT

clone_size: NA
d_call: TRBD1
v_call: TRBV28
j_call: TRBJ2-4
cdr3_aa: CASSQGAKNIQYF
cdr3_nt: TGTGCCAGCAGTCAGGGGGCGAAAAACATTCAGTACTTC

clone_size: many
d_call: NA
v_call: TRBV7-2
j_call: TRBJ2-3
cdr3_aa: CASSSLLVTGTDTQYF
cdr3_nt: TGTGCCAGCAGCTCGCTACTAGTCACCGGCACAGATACGCAGTATTTT

clone_size: once
d_call: NA
v_call: TRBV6-6
j_call: TRBJ2-3
cdr3_aa: CASSYGVTDHTSTDTQYF
cdr3_nt: TGTGCCAGCAGTTACGGGGTCACAGACCATACTAGCACAGATACGCAGTATTTT

clone_size: few
d_call: TRBD1
v_call: TRBV7-9
j_call: TRBJ1-2
cdr3_aa: CASSFQNRDRVFWYGYTF
cdr3_nt: TGTGCCAGCAGTTTCCAGAACCGGGACAGGGTATTTTGGTATGGCTACACCTTC

clone_size: NA
d_call: TRBD1
v_call: TRBV6-2/TRBV6-3
j_call: TRBJ1-2
cdr3_aa: CASSPGGSRGYTF
cdr3_nt: TGTGCCAGCAGTCCAGGGGGTTCGCGGGGCTACACCTTC

clone_size: NA
d_call: NA
v_call: TRBV4-1
j_call: TRBJ1-1
cdr3_aa: CASSQDLSVRGETEAFF
cdr3_nt: TGCGCCAGCAGCCAAGATCTGAGCGTTAGAGGGGAGACTGAAGCTTTCTTT

clone_size: few
d_call: TRBD1
v_call: TRBV4-1
j_call: TRBJ2-1
cdr3_aa: CASSQVGQAGVWYNEQFF
cdr3_nt: TGCGCCAGCAGCCAAGTGGGACAGGCCGGGGTCTGGTACAATGAGCAGTTCTTC

clone_size: NA
d_call: NA
v_call: TRBV11-2
j_call: TRBJ2-6
cdr3_aa: CASSPWGVGGANVLTF
cdr3_nt: TGTGCCAGCAGCCCCTGGGGGGTCGGTGGGGCCAACGTCCTGACTTTC

clone_size: few
d_call: NA
v_call: TRBV6-2/TRBV6-3
j_call: TRBJ1-5
cdr3_aa: CASSTLQQSNQPQHF
cdr3_nt: TGTGCCAGCAGTACCCTACAGCAGAGCAATCAGCCCCAGCATTTT

clone_size: NA
d_call: NA
v_call: TRBV5-1
j_call: TRBJ2-3
cdr3_aa: CASSLVGQGADTQYF
cdr3_nt: TGCGCCAGCAGCTTGGTGGGTCAAGGAGCAGATACGCAGTATTTT

clone_size: NA
d_call: NA
v_call: TRBV7-9
j_call: TRBJ2-1
cdr3_aa: CASSRVGNEQFF
cdr3_nt: TGTGCCAGCAGCCGCGTCGGGAATGAGCAGTTCTTC

clone_size: many
d_call: TRBD1
v_call: TRBV25-1
j_call: TRBJ2-2
cdr3_aa: CASSEGDRNTGELFF
cdr3_nt: TGTGCCAGCAGTGAAGGGGACAGGAACACCGGGGAGCTGTTTTTT

clone_size: NA
d_call: TRBD1
v_call: TRBV7-3
j_call: TRBJ2-1
cdr3_aa: CASSLRGTGALREQFF
cdr3_nt: TGTGCCAGCAGCTTACGGGGGACAGGGGCCCTTCGGGAGCAGTTCTTC

clone_size: few
d_call: TRBD2
v_call: TRBV23-1
j_call: TRBJ2-7
cdr3_aa: CASSPLSLAGDSYEQYF
cdr3_nt: TGCGCCAGCAGTCCCTTATCACTAGCGGGGGACTCCTACGAGCAGTACTTC

clone_size: many
d_call: NA
v_call: TRBV6-5
j_call: TRBJ2-3
cdr3_aa: CASQLRRGRGSTDTQYF
cdr3_nt: TGTGCCAGCCAGTTAAGAAGGGGGAGGGGGAGCACAGATACGCAGTATTTT

clone_size: few
d_call: NA
v_call: TRBV4-1
j_call: TRBJ1-2
cdr3_aa: CASNGPGRGPEGYTF
cdr3_nt: TGCGCCAGCAACGGTCCAGGGAGAGGTCCGGAGGGCTACACCTTC

clone_size: many
d_call: TRBD1
v_call: TRBV5-1
j_call: TRBJ2-3
cdr3_aa: CASSFRQGASDTQYF
cdr3_nt: TGCGCCAGCAGCTTTAGACAGGGGGCTTCGGATACGCAGTATTTT

clone_size: few
d_call: NA
v_call: TRBV4-1
j_call: TRBJ1-2
cdr3_aa: CASSLDFAGASYGYTF
cdr3_nt: TGCGCCAGCAGCCTGGACTTCGCAGGGGCGTCCTATGGCTACACCTTC

clone_size: NA
d_call: NA
v_call: TRBV10-1
j_call: TRBJ2-1
cdr3_aa: CASSESVGVGNEQFF
cdr3_nt: TGCGCCAGCAGTGAGTCGGTGGGGGTCGGGAATGAGCAGTTCTTC

clone_size: NA
d_call: NA
v_call: TRBV18
j_call: TRBJ2-3
cdr3_aa: CASSPPSDTQYF
cdr3_nt: TGTGCCAGCTCACCACCGTCAGATACGCAGTATTTT

clone_size: many
d_call: NA
v_call: TRBV7-8
j_call: TRBJ2-2
cdr3_aa: CASSLGGGVGTGELFF
cdr3_nt: TGTGCCAGCAGCTTAGGAGGCGGGGTGGGCACCGGGGAGCTGTTTTTT

clone_size: few
d_call: NA
v_call: TRBV6-4
j_call: TRBJ2-1
cdr3_aa: CASSEIVGPYNEQFF
cdr3_nt: TGTGCCAGCAGTGAAATAGTCGGGCCTTACAATGAGCAGTTCTTC

clone_size: NA
d_call: TRBD2
v_call: TRBV7-6
j_call: TRBJ2-1
cdr3_aa: CASSLASGGQYNEQFF
cdr3_nt: TGTGCCAGCAGCTTAGCTAGCGGGGGGCAGTACAATGAGCAGTTCTTC

clone_size: NA
d_call: NA
v_call: TRBV5-1
j_call: TRBJ1-1
cdr3_aa: CASSLGKSRMNTEAFF
cdr3_nt: TGCGCCAGCAGCTTAGGGAAGTCCCGAATGAACACTGAAGCTTTCTTT

clone_size: few
d_call: NA
v_call: TRBV19
j_call: TRBJ2-7
cdr3_aa: CASGMGTSFFYEQYF
cdr3_nt: TGTGCCAGCGGGATGGGGACGTCATTTTTCTACGAGCAGTACTTC

clone_size: NA
d_call: NA
v_call: TRBV19
j_call: TRBJ2-5
cdr3_aa: CASSPGEGGKETQYF
cdr3_nt: TGTGCCAGTAGTCCGGGGGAGGGGGGCAAGGAGACCCAGTACTTC

clone_size: few
d_call: NA
v_call: TRBV12-3/TRBV12-4
j_call: TRBJ2-1
cdr3_aa: CASSLSPGNEQFF
cdr3_nt: TGTGCCAGCAGTCTCTCTCCCGGGAATGAGCAGTTCTTC

clone_size: once
d_call: NA
v_call: TRBV12-3/TRBV12-4
j_call: TRBJ2-5
cdr3_aa: CASSFFRGETQYF
cdr3_nt: TGTGCCAGCAGTTTTTTTCGGGGAGAGACCCAGTACTTC

clone_size: NA
d_call: NA
v_call: TRBV14
j_call: TRBJ2-1
cdr3_aa: CASSQVRDYNEQFF
cdr3_nt: TGTGCCAGCAGCCAAGTCAGGGACTACAATGAGCAGTTCTTC

clone_size: once
d_call: NA
v_call: TRBV7-7
j_call: TRBJ2-1
cdr3_aa: CASSPGHSYNEQFF
cdr3_nt: TGTGCCAGCAGCCCAGGACACTCCTACAATGAGCAGTTCTTC

clone_size: NA
d_call: TRBD2
v_call: TRBV18
j_call: TRBJ2-5
cdr3_aa: CASSPRPAGGIPGHQETQYF
cdr3_nt: TGTGCCAGCTCACCACGTCCCGCGGGGGGGATACCCGGCCACCAAGAGACCCAGTACTTC

clone_size: many
d_call: NA
v_call: TRBV7-9
j_call: TRBJ2-1
cdr3_aa: CASSLYRTGREQFF
cdr3_nt: TGTGCCAGCAGCCTGTATCGGACCGGACGTGAGCAGTTCTTC

clone_size: few
d_call: TRBD2
v_call: TRBV29-1
j_call: TRBJ2-2
cdr3_aa: CSASRGGGRTGELFF
cdr3_nt: TGCAGCGCCAGCCGCGGGGGGGGTAGAACCGGGGAGCTGTTTTTT

clone_size: few
d_call: NA
v_call: TRBV4-1
j_call: TRBJ2-2
cdr3_aa: CASSLRSSGELFF
cdr3_nt: TGCGCCAGCAGCCTAAGGAGTTCCGGGGAGCTGTTTTTT

clone_size: NA
d_call: NA
v_call: TRBV3-1
j_call: TRBJ2-3
cdr3_aa: CASSLRRVMEDTQYF
cdr3_nt: TGTGCCAGCAGCTTACGCAGGGTAATGGAAGATACGCAGTATTTT

clone_size: few
d_call: NA
v_call: TRBV7-2
j_call: TRBJ2-1
cdr3_aa: CASSWVEGPNEQFF
cdr3_nt: TGTGCCAGCAGCTGGGTCGAGGGGCCCAATGAGCAGTTCTTC